These T cell receptor beta chains were read from a single sample in a study of cytomegalovirus exposure and HLA in healthy donors. Sequenced by immunoSEQ multiplex PCR; TCRdb stores in-frame clones only, minus some. The repertoire holds approximately 120,000 clones, with 75% to 85% as singletons. Sequencing was performed on PBMCs. These receptor sequences come from a young man in good health and CMV-seropositive. Each CDR3 is given with its conserved first and last residue. A D gene is named only where the DNA matches it firmly. The size field is filled for only some rows; it gives once, few, many or a size class.

clone size: NA; D gene: NA; J gene: TRBJ2-7; V gene: TRBV7-8; CDR3 protein: CASSPSGYEQYF; CDR3 DNA: TGTGCCAGCAGTCCTAGTGGCTACGAGCAGTACTTC
clone size: NA; D gene: NA; J gene: TRBJ1-6; V gene: TRBV12-5; CDR3 protein: CASGLDSISNSPLHF; CDR3 DNA: TGTGCTAGTGGTTTGGACAGCATTTCTAATTCACCCCTCCACTTT
clone size: NA; D gene: TRBD2; J gene: TRBJ2-1; V gene: TRBV5-1; CDR3 protein: CASSLRLARPNEQFF; CDR3 DNA: TGCGCCAGCAGCTTGAGACTAGCTAGGCCCAATGAGCAGTTCTTC
clone size: NA; D gene: TRBD1; J gene: TRBJ1-6; V gene: TRBV19; CDR3 protein: CASSPRTGGYSPYNSPLHF; CDR3 DNA: TGTGCCAGTAGTCCCCGGACAGGGGGTTACTCTCCCTATAATTCACCCCTCCACTTT
clone size: NA; D gene: NA; J gene: TRBJ1-6; V gene: TRBV5-1; CDR3 protein: CASSLKPDNSPLHF; CDR3 DNA: TGCGCCAGCAGCTTGAAACCGGATAATTCACCCCTCCACTTT
clone size: few; D gene: NA; J gene: TRBJ1-6; V gene: TRBV5-8; CDR3 protein: CASSLVDSTLFQDSPLHF; CDR3 DNA: TGTGCCAGCAGCTTAGTGGACAGTACTCTGTTTCAGGATTCACCCCTCCACTTT
clone size: NA; D gene: TRBD1; J gene: TRBJ1-4; V gene: TRBV29-1; CDR3 protein: CSVHRGEGEKLFF; CDR3 DNA: TGCAGCGTTCACAGGGGCGAGGGAGAAAAACTGTTTTTT
clone size: NA; D gene: NA; J gene: TRBJ2-2; V gene: TRBV19; CDR3 protein: CASSIVGDTTGELFF; CDR3 DNA: TGTGCCAGTAGTATAGTAGGGGACACGACCGGGGAGCTGTTTTTT
clone size: NA; D gene: TRBD1; J gene: TRBJ1-6; V gene: TRBV19; CDR3 protein: CASTRTGRGSPLHF; CDR3 DNA: TGTGCCAGTACCCGGACAGGCCGAGGATCACCCCTCCACTTT
clone size: NA; D gene: NA; J gene: TRBJ1-2; V gene: TRBV7-6; CDR3 protein: CASSLAVQGNRYTF; CDR3 DNA: TGTGCCAGCAGCTTAGCGGTACAGGGAAACCGCTACACCTTC
clone size: NA; D gene: TRBD1; J gene: TRBJ1-1; V gene: TRBV6-6; CDR3 protein: CASSYSTGTEAFF; CDR3 DNA: TGTGCCAGCAGTTACTCGACAGGGACTGAAGCTTTCTTT
clone size: NA; D gene: TRBD1; J gene: TRBJ2-3; V gene: TRBV2; CDR3 protein: CASTTDRDFTDTQYF; CDR3 DNA: TGTGCCAGCACTACGGACAGGGATTTTACAGATACGCAGTATTTT
clone size: NA; D gene: TRBD1; J gene: TRBJ2-1; V gene: TRBV6-1; CDR3 protein: CASSKGQGSDEQFF; CDR3 DNA: TGTGCCAGCAGTAAGGGACAGGGGAGCGATGAGCAGTTCTTC
clone size: NA; D gene: NA; J gene: TRBJ1-6; V gene: TRBV2; CDR3 protein: CASSGTGENSPLHF; CDR3 DNA: TGTGCCAGCAGTGGGACGGGGGAGAATTCACCCCTCCACTTT
clone size: once; D gene: TRBD1; J gene: TRBJ2-4; V gene: TRBV19; CDR3 protein: CASTPGTGLAKNIQYF; CDR3 DNA: TGTGCCAGTACCCCCGGGACAGGGTTAGCCAAAAACATTCAGTACTTC
clone size: NA; D gene: NA; J gene: TRBJ1-3; V gene: TRBV6-1; CDR3 protein: CAGAKSSGNTIYF; CDR3 DNA: TGTGCCGGAGCCAAGAGCTCTGGAAACACCATATATTTT
clone size: few; D gene: TRBD1; J gene: TRBJ1-1; V gene: TRBV9; CDR3 protein: CASSVVGLGQDTEAFF; CDR3 DNA: TGTGCCAGCAGCGTAGTGGGGCTGGGACAGGACACTGAAGCTTTCTTT
clone size: NA; D gene: TRBD1; J gene: TRBJ2-4; V gene: TRBV2; CDR3 protein: CASSEGQGALLAKNIQYF; CDR3 DNA: TGTGCCAGCAGTGAGGGCCAGGGGGCGCTTCTCGCCAAAAACATTCAGTACTTC
clone size: few; D gene: TRBD1; J gene: TRBJ2-5; V gene: TRBV6-1; CDR3 protein: CASNTGQGLQETQYF; CDR3 DNA: TGTGCCAGCAACACAGGACAGGGACTCCAAGAGACCCAGTACTTC
clone size: NA; D gene: TRBD1; J gene: TRBJ1-2; V gene: TRBV6-1; CDR3 protein: CASSYDRADGYTF; CDR3 DNA: TGTGCCAGCAGTTATGACAGGGCGGATGGCTACACCTTC
clone size: NA; D gene: TRBD1; J gene: TRBJ2-2; V gene: TRBV2; CDR3 protein: CASTPGRGLTGELFF; CDR3 DNA: TGTGCCAGCACCCCGGGAAGGGGGCTCACCGGGGAGCTGTTTTTT
clone size: few; D gene: TRBD1; J gene: TRBJ2-7; V gene: TRBV5-1; CDR3 protein: CASSPQWTGATYEQYF; CDR3 DNA: TGCGCCAGCAGCCCACAATGGACAGGGGCCACCTACGAGCAGTACTTC
clone size: NA; D gene: TRBD1; J gene: TRBJ2-2; V gene: TRBV10-3; CDR3 protein: CAIGQGVSNTGELFF; CDR3 DNA: TGTGCCATCGGACAGGGGGTATCTAACACCGGGGAGCTGTTTTTT
clone size: NA; D gene: NA; J gene: TRBJ1-1; V gene: TRBV7-8; CDR3 protein: CASSLGPLNTEAFF; CDR3 DNA: TGTGCCAGCAGCTTAGGTCCTCTGAACACTGAAGCTTTCTTT
clone size: NA; D gene: TRBD1; J gene: TRBJ2-2; V gene: TRBV19; CDR3 protein: CASTSQGAVNTGELFF; CDR3 DNA: TGTGCCAGTACCTCACAGGGGGCGGTAAACACCGGGGAGCTGTTTTTT
clone size: once; D gene: NA; J gene: TRBJ2-3; V gene: TRBV6-6; CDR3 protein: CASSYSKATSTDTQYF; CDR3 DNA: TGTGCCAGCAGTTACTCGAAGGCGACTAGCACAGATACGCAGTATTTT
clone size: NA; D gene: NA; J gene: TRBJ1-2; V gene: TRBV6-5; CDR3 protein: CASSYPGASRYTF; CDR3 DNA: TGTGCCAGCAGTTACCCCGGTGCGTCTCGCTACACCTTC
clone size: NA; D gene: TRBD1; J gene: TRBJ2-1; V gene: TRBV7-8; CDR3 protein: CASSPYYRGQRGYNEQFF; CDR3 DNA: TGTGCCAGCAGCCCATACTACAGGGGGCAAAGGGGGTACAATGAGCAGTTCTTC
clone size: NA; D gene: NA; J gene: TRBJ1-5; V gene: TRBV2; CDR3 protein: CASRPWTDDNQPQHF; CDR3 DNA: TGTGCCAGCAGGCCTTGGACAGATGATAATCAGCCCCAGCATTTT
clone size: NA; D gene: TRBD2; J gene: TRBJ2-5; V gene: TRBV2; CDR3 protein: CASSRGEGRGREQYF; CDR3 DNA: TGTGCCAGCTCACGAGGGGAGGGACGAGGGAGGGAGCAGTACTTC
clone size: few; D gene: TRBD2; J gene: TRBJ2-1; V gene: TRBV10-1; CDR3 protein: CASSEFRWREGNEQFF; CDR3 DNA: TGCGCCAGCAGTGAGTTTCGATGGAGGGAGGGCAATGAGCAGTTCTTC
clone size: once; D gene: NA; J gene: TRBJ1-1; V gene: TRBV27; CDR3 protein: CASSLWGHNTEAFF; CDR3 DNA: TGTGCCAGCAGTTTGTGGGGGCACAACACTGAAGCTTTCTTT
clone size: NA; D gene: TRBD1; J gene: TRBJ1-2; V gene: TRBV28; CDR3 protein: CASSLLGQGAMIYGYTF; CDR3 DNA: TGTGCCAGCAGTTTATTAGGACAGGGGGCGATGATCTACGGCTACACCTTC
clone size: NA; D gene: TRBD1; J gene: TRBJ1-2; V gene: TRBV6-1; CDR3 protein: CASSIPGQVNGYTF; CDR3 DNA: TGTGCCAGCAGTATACCGGGACAGGTGAATGGCTACACCTTC
clone size: NA; D gene: NA; J gene: TRBJ2-1; V gene: TRBV13; CDR3 protein: CASSLGRGHNEQFF; CDR3 DNA: TGTGCCAGCAGCTTAGGCAGGGGTCACAATGAGCAGTTCTTC
clone size: NA; D gene: NA; J gene: TRBJ1-6; V gene: TRBV19; CDR3 protein: CASSIGGGNSPLHF; CDR3 DNA: TGTGCCAGTAGTATCGGGGGAGGCAATTCACCCCTCCACTTT
clone size: NA; D gene: NA; J gene: TRBJ1-6; V gene: TRBV7-9; CDR3 protein: CASIDGPGNSPLHF; CDR3 DNA: TGTGCCAGCATCGATGGACCAGGGAATTCACCCCTCCACTTT
clone size: NA; D gene: NA; J gene: TRBJ2-2; V gene: TRBV7-3; CDR3 protein: CASSLFREPGELFF; CDR3 DNA: TGTGCCAGCAGCTTATTCAGGGAACCCGGGGAGCTGTTTTTT
clone size: once; D gene: NA; J gene: TRBJ2-7; V gene: TRBV18; CDR3 protein: CASSPGRDEQYF; CDR3 DNA: TGTGCCAGCTCACCAGGCAGGGACGAGCAGTACTTC
clone size: NA; D gene: TRBD2; J gene: TRBJ2-1; V gene: TRBV7-3; CDR3 protein: CASSSSGGPPNEQFF; CDR3 DNA: TGTGCCAGCAGCTCTAGCGGGGGCCCCCCCAATGAGCAGTTCTTC
clone size: NA; D gene: NA; J gene: TRBJ1-5; V gene: TRBV2; CDR3 protein: CASSDGLAGGGNQPQHF; CDR3 DNA: TGTGCCAGCAGTGATGGCCTCGCGGGGGGGGGCAATCAGCCCCAGCATTTT
clone size: NA; D gene: TRBD1; J gene: TRBJ2-1; V gene: TRBV27; CDR3 protein: CASSTAGQGGYNEQFF; CDR3 DNA: TGTGCCAGCAGCACGGCTGGACAGGGGGGTTACAATGAGCAGTTCTTC
clone size: NA; D gene: NA; J gene: TRBJ2-7; V gene: TRBV27; CDR3 protein: CASSSSATYEQYF; CDR3 DNA: TGTGCCAGCAGTTCCTCAGCGACCTACGAGCAGTACTTC
clone size: NA; D gene: TRBD1; J gene: TRBJ2-5; V gene: TRBV30; CDR3 protein: CAYTGDRGETQYF; CDR3 DNA: TGTGCCTACACCGGGGACAGAGGGGAGACCCAGTACTTC
clone size: NA; D gene: NA; J gene: TRBJ2-3; V gene: TRBV11-2; CDR3 protein: CASSLKGHTDTQYF; CDR3 DNA: TGTGCCAGCAGCTTAAAGGGACACACAGATACGCAGTATTTT
clone size: NA; D gene: NA; J gene: TRBJ1-3; V gene: TRBV18; CDR3 protein: CASSPWQAGNTIYF; CDR3 DNA: TGTGCCAGCTCACCCTGGCAGGCAGGAAACACCATATATTTT
clone size: NA; D gene: TRBD2; J gene: TRBJ2-3; V gene: TRBV5-1; CDR3 protein: CASSPIGGSGPDTQYF; CDR3 DNA: TGCGCCAGCAGCCCGATCGGGGGGTCTGGGCCAGATACGCAGTATTTT
clone size: NA; D gene: TRBD1; J gene: TRBJ2-5; V gene: TRBV5-3; CDR3 protein: CARREGQGETQYF; CDR3 DNA: TGTGCCAGAAGGGAGGGACAGGGGGAGACCCAGTACTTC
clone size: once; D gene: NA; J gene: TRBJ1-3; V gene: TRBV10-3; CDR3 protein: CAIRPTGLRNTIYF; CDR3 DNA: TGTGCCATCAGGCCGACCGGACTGCGAAACACCATATATTTT
clone size: NA; D gene: TRBD2; J gene: TRBJ2-1; V gene: TRBV27; CDR3 protein: CASGTSGGTEQFF; CDR3 DNA: TGTGCCAGCGGGACTAGCGGGGGGACTGAGCAGTTCTTC
clone size: NA; D gene: NA; J gene: TRBJ2-1; V gene: TRBV7-6; CDR3 protein: CASSYLTSQAYNEQFF; CDR3 DNA: TGTGCCAGCAGTTATTTAACCTCACAAGCCTACAATGAGCAGTTCTTC
clone size: NA; D gene: NA; J gene: TRBJ2-3; V gene: TRBV7-8; CDR3 protein: CASSLSESSTDTQYF; CDR3 DNA: TGTGCCAGCAGCTTATCGGAGAGTAGCACAGATACGCAGTATTTT
clone size: NA; D gene: NA; J gene: TRBJ1-1; V gene: TRBV7-8; CDR3 protein: CASSFQTPNTEAFF; CDR3 DNA: TGTGCCAGCAGCTTCCAGACACCAAACACTGAAGCTTTCTTT
clone size: NA; D gene: NA; J gene: TRBJ1-5; V gene: TRBV30; CDR3 protein: CAWSSTGIYQPQHF; CDR3 DNA: TGTGCCTGGAGTTCTACAGGGATTTATCAGCCCCAGCATTTT
clone size: NA; D gene: NA; J gene: TRBJ2-3; V gene: TRBV2; CDR3 protein: CASSAGASTDTQYF; CDR3 DNA: TGTGCCAGCAGTGCAGGGGCTAGCACAGATACGCAGTATTTT
clone size: NA; D gene: TRBD1; J gene: TRBJ2-5; V gene: TRBV19; CDR3 protein: CASRPTGFETQYF; CDR3 DNA: TGTGCCAGTAGGCCGACAGGGTTCGAGACCCAGTACTTC
clone size: few; D gene: NA; J gene: TRBJ2-1; V gene: TRBV10-2; CDR3 protein: CASRVRGAQNEQFF; CDR3 DNA: TGCGCCAGCAGGGTACGGGGGGCACAAAATGAGCAGTTCTTC